A selection of T cell receptor beta chains follows, all from one sample in a study of T cell responses to AZD1222 COVID-19 vaccine. This table comes from immunoSEQ multiplex PCR, and its TCRdb copy is limited to in-frame clones, with some not included. The table records approximately 140,000 clones, roughly 90% of them present only once. The material sequenced was peripheral blood, taken 28 days after the second AZD1222 dose. These receptors were obtained from an adult who received the AZD1222 COVID-19 vaccine. The CDR3 runs from the conserved cysteine through the conserved F or W. The D gene is left open where the match is weak. Size is omitted from some rows. Given values are once, few, many or a class for expanded clones.

>TRBV7-8|TRBJ2-2|.|.
TGTGCCAGCAGCTTAGCGGGGGGCGGCACCGGGGAGCTGTTTTTT
CASSLAGGGTGELFF
>TRBV5-1|TRBJ2-7|.|.
TGCGCCAGCAGCCCCTCTGCGTACGAGCAGTACTTC
CASSPSAYEQYF
>TRBV10-3|TRBJ1-1|.|once
TGTGCCATCAGTGAGTCGATAGGGGGTGCTGAAGCTTTCTTT
CAISESIGGAEAFF
>TRBV7-9|TRBJ2-7|.|.
TGTGCCAGCAGCTTAGGCGCCACCAACTACGAGCAGTACTTC
CASSLGATNYEQYF
>TRBV24-1|TRBJ2-5|.|.
TGTGCCACCAGTGATGACAGGAGGGAAGAGACCCAGTACTTC
CATSDDRREETQYF
>TRBV21-1|TRBJ2-3|.|.
TGTGCCAGCAGCAACCTTCCGGGACCACCCGCGCTTGATACGCAGTATTTT
CASSNLPGPPALDTQYF
>TRBV27|TRBJ1-4|.|.
TGTGCCAGCAGCTACCGGGCCCCGCGGGAAAAACTGTTTTTT
CASSYRAPREKLFF
>TRBV13|TRBJ2-7|.|.
TGTGCCAGCAGCCGAGAAAGATACGAGCAGTACTTC
CASSRERYEQYF
>TRBV11-3|TRBJ2-7|TRBD2|.
TGTGCCAGCAGCTTAGAAGGGACTAGCGGCTACGAGCAGTACTTC
CASSLEGTSGYEQYF
>TRBV10-2|TRBJ2-7|TRBD2|once
TGCGCCAGCAGTCCTGAACGGACTAGCGGCTTGAGCTCCTACGAGCAGTACTTC
CASSPERTSGLSSYEQYF
>TRBV10-3|TRBJ2-1|TRBD2|once
TGTGCCATCAGTGCCCAGCGGGACCTTGAGCAGTTCTTC
CAISAQRDLEQFF
>TRBV7-2|TRBJ1-4|.|.
TGTGCCAGCAGCTCACCTACAGGGTCAACTAATGAAAAACTGTTTTTT
CASSSPTGSTNEKLFF
>TRBV3-1/TRBV3-2|TRBJ1-1|.|.
TGTGCCAGCAGCCAAGGCCGGCGGATTGAAGCTTTCTTT
CASSQGRRIEAFF
>TRBV10-2|TRBJ2-7|.|.
TGCGCCAGCAGTGAGCCCGAGGGGTTTTACGAGCAGTACTTC
CASSEPEGFYEQYF
>TRBV30|TRBJ2-3|TRBD1|.
TGTGCCTGCGGGACAGGGAGTAGCACAGATACGCAGTATTTT
CACGTGSSTDTQYF
>TRBV19|TRBJ1-5|TRBD1|.
TGTGCCAGTAAGGACAGGGTGAATCAGCCCCAGCATTTT
CASKDRVNQPQHF
>TRBV30|TRBJ1-5|.|.
TGTGCCTGGAGTGTACTGGGGATGAGCAATCAGCCCCAGCATTTT
CAWSVLGMSNQPQHF
>TRBV6-4|TRBJ2-2|.|.
TGTGCCAGCAGTGACGGGTATGGGCTCGCCGGGGAGCTGTTTTTT
CASSDGYGLAGELFF
>TRBV5-6|TRBJ2-7|TRBD1|.
TGTGCCAGCAGCATCCAGGGGGTTTCCTACGAGCAGTACTTC
CASSIQGVSYEQYF
>TRBV2|TRBJ2-5|TRBD2|.
TGTGCCAGCGGACTAGCTCAAGAGACCCAGTACTTC
CASGLAQETQYF
>TRBV30|TRBJ1-1|.|.
TGTGCCTGGAGTGCCCTTTTTGAAGGGGAAAACACTGAAGCTTTCTTT
CAWSALFEGENTEAFF
>TRBV7-9|TRBJ2-7|TRBD2|.
TGTGCCAGCAGCTTTTTAGCGGGGGGGCAGTACTTC
CASSFLAGGQYF
>TRBV9|TRBJ2-1|TRBD2|.
TGTGCCAGCAGCCCTAAAGCGGGAGGGCCGTTGGTCGATGAGCAGTTCTTC
CASSPKAGGPLVDEQFF
>TRBV11-2|TRBJ2-1|TRBD2|.
TGTGCCAGCAGCTACGGGACTACCTACAATGAGCAGTTCTTC
CASSYGTTYNEQFF
>TRBV18|TRBJ2-1|TRBD2|.
TGTGCCAGCTCACCTACCGGGACTAGCATCGATGAGCAGTTCTTC
CASSPTGTSIDEQFF
>TRBV6-5|TRBJ1-4|.|.
TGTGCCAGCAGTTACACACGGGATGAAAAACTGTTTTTT
CASSYTRDEKLFF
>TRBV2|TRBJ2-1|.|once
TGTGCCAGCAGTGTAGCAAATGAGCAGTTCTTC
CASSVANEQFF
>TRBV18|TRBJ1-4|.|.
TGTGCCAGCTCACCACCACCCGGACACGGTGCGGGTGAAAAACTGTTTTTT
CASSPPPGHGAGEKLFF
>TRBV5-4|TRBJ2-5|TRBD1|.
TGTGCCAGCAGCAGTCAGGGGGAAGAGACCCAGTACTTC
CASSSQGEETQYF
>TRBV28|TRBJ1-4|TRBD1|.
TGTGCCAGCAGTCCGACAGGGCTTAATGAAAAACTGTTTTTT
CASSPTGLNEKLFF
>TRBV28|TRBJ2-3|.|.
TGTGCCAGCAGTCCCACCCTGAGCACAGATACGCAGTATTTT
CASSPTLSTDTQYF
>TRBV6-5|TRBJ2-7|TRBD2|.
TGTGCCAGCACTCACGGGGGGGCCTACGAGCAGTACTTC
CASTHGGAYEQYF
>TRBV7-2|TRBJ1-4|.|.
TGTGCCAGCAGCTTAGGACTGACAAATGAAAAACTGTTTTTT
CASSLGLTNEKLFF
>TRBV19|TRBJ1-5|.|.
TGTGCCAGTAGGGCAGGGTTCGACCTTAGCAATCAGCCCCAGCATTTT
CASRAGFDLSNQPQHF
>TRBV18|TRBJ2-7|TRBD1|.
TGTGCCAGCTCACCCCGGACAGGGTCCGGGGAGCAGTACTTC
CASSPRTGSGEQYF
>TRBV11-2|TRBJ2-7|TRBD2|once
TGTGCCAGCAGCCAAGGGAGCGGGAGTGGGTCCTACGAGCAGTACTTC
CASSQGSGSGSYEQYF
>TRBV9|TRBJ2-2|.|once
TGTGCCAGCAGCCCGTGGATAGGGGACCTCACCGGGGAGCTGTTTTTT
CASSPWIGDLTGELFF
>TRBV19|TRBJ2-6|TRBD1|.
TGTGCCAGTAACCAGATCAGGGGGCGCTTATTCTCTGGGGCCAACGTCCTGACTTTC
CASNQIRGRLFSGANVLTF
>TRBV4-1|TRBJ2-1|TRBD2|few
TGCGCCAGCAGCCAAAGAAGCGGGACTAGCGACAGTTTTAGTGAGCAGTTCTTC
CASSQRSGTSDSFSEQFF
>TRBV7-9|TRBJ2-5|.|.
TGTGCCGGCATGGAACCCTTTGGAGAGACCCAGTACTTC
CAGMEPFGETQYF
>TRBV2|TRBJ1-2|.|.
TGTGCCAGCAGTCCCGGGACAAACTACTATGGCTACACCTTC
CASSPGTNYYGYTF
>TRBV7-2|TRBJ1-2|.|.
TGTGCCAGCAGCTTAGGTACCTTGGACTATGGCTACACCTTC
CASSLGTLDYGYTF
>TRBV11-3|TRBJ2-1|TRBD1|.
TGTGCCAGCAGCTTAGGCTGGGGACAGGCTATCCATGAGCAGTTCTTC
CASSLGWGQAIHEQFF
>TRBV4-3|TRBJ2-1|TRBD2|once
TGCGCCAGCAGCCAAGAGGTAGCGGGATTCTACAATGAGCAGTTCTTC
CASSQEVAGFYNEQFF
>TRBV30|TRBJ1-3|TRBD1|.
TGTGCCTGGAGTTTCCAGGGGGCGACTGGAAACACCATATATTTT
CAWSFQGATGNTIYF
>TRBV28|TRBJ2-1|TRBD1|.
TGTGCCAGCAGTGGACAGGGGCTGAGCAATGAGCAGTTCTTC
CASSGQGLSNEQFF
>TRBV24-1|TRBJ2-2|.|.
TGTGCCACCAGTGAGTATTCCACCGGGGAGCTGTTTTTT
CATSEYSTGELFF
>TRBV29-1|TRBJ2-6|.|.
TGCAGCCTTCTCTTTTCGGGACACTTAAGCTCTGGGGCCAACGTCCTGACTTTC
CSLLFSGHLSSGANVLTF
>TRBV19|TRBJ1-2|.|.
TGTGCCAGTAGTTGGGGGAAAAACTGGGTCTTC
CASSWGKNWVF
>TRBV27|TRBJ2-7|.|.
TGTGCCAGCAGTTTCTCCGGGAGCTCCTACGAGCAGTACTTC
CASSFSGSSYEQYF
>TRBV27|TRBJ2-3|TRBD2|.
TGTGCCAGCAGTTTCCAGCGGGAGAACACAGATACGCAGTATTTT
CASSFQRENTDTQYF
>TRBV10-3|TRBJ1-1|TRBD1|.
TGTGCCATCAGCCTGACAGGGGGTGAAGCTTTCTTT
CAISLTGGEAFF
>TRBV10-3|TRBJ1-1|.|.
TGTGCCATCAATGAGGCCGATAACACTGAAGCTTTCTTT
CAINEADNTEAFF
>TRBV11-2|TRBJ2-1|TRBD2|.
TGTGCCAGCAGCCCCTGGACTAGCGGGAGGGCCTACAATGAGCAGTTCTTC
CASSPWTSGRAYNEQFF
>TRBV4-1|TRBJ1-5|.|.
TGCGCCAGCAGCCAAGACCACCCTAGCAATCAGCCCCAGCATTTT
CASSQDHPSNQPQHF
>TRBV28|TRBJ2-7|.|.
TGTGCCAGCAGTCCGGGTCCCACGTCCGAGCAGTACTTC
CASSPGPTSEQYF
>TRBV29-1|TRBJ2-1|TRBD2|.
TGCAGCGTGGGGGCCAGGGTAGTAAGCGGGAGGGTTATTTATGAGCAGTTCTTC
CSVGARVVSGRVIYEQFF